The 7 T cell receptor beta chains below all came from one sample that was sequenced in a study of CD8 T cells in ankylosing spondylitis. Study findings and constraints: A motif in TCR beta, a set of several highly homologous variants, appeared characteristic of ankylosing spondylitis blood.

These TCRs are of unknown antigen specificity. Via MiXCR, TCRdb re-called the 5' RACE reads, giving one row per CDR3 protein. The profile shows roughly 670,000 distinct CDR3 sequences, under 20% of them singletons. Sequencing was done on a sample of blood, either unsorted or a sorted T cell fraction (not recorded which). All receptors come from a male donor with ankylosing spondylitis.

This clonotype was detected only a few times. The chain employs TRBV11-3 and TRBJ1-6, with D perhaps TRBD1 (5 bases). This CDR3 has 15 amino acids. Deletions cut 5 bases from V and 8 bases from J, with 16 bases between. Germline CDR1 SGHNT, CDR2 YENEEA. The CDR3 bases are TGTGCCAGCAGCAGCAGACCCCGAGGGGATTCACCCCTCCACTTT. Its translation: CASSSRPRGDSPLHF.

This chain connects TRBV5-6 to TRBJ2-3, with D maybe TRBD1 (5 bases). The CDR3 has 15 residues. V lost 1 base and J 5 bases, leaving 14 bases between the germline ends. Germline V gene data show CDR1 as SGHDT and CDR2 as YYEEEE. CDR3 in amino acids: CASSLSQGQVDTQYF. The CDR3 DNA reads as TGTGCCAGCAGCTTGTCCCAGGGTCAGGTAGATACGCAGTATTTT.

The V gene is TRBV28, the J gene TRBJ2-1, with 13 bases that match TRBD2. Per germline, CDR1 MDHEN and CDR2 SYDVKM. The J segment lost 4 bases and the V segment lost 6 bases, leaving 6 bases of the junction unmatched. The CDR3 contains 16 residues. The CDR3 loop is CASSILAGGEYNEQFF. The CDR3 DNA follows: TGTGCCAGCAGCATACTAGCGGGAGGGGAATACAATGAGCAGTTCTTC.

This clonotype was seen only a few times. The rearrangement joins TRBV12-3 or TRBV12-4 to TRBJ1-2; 8 bases line up with TRBD1. V lost 7 bases and J lost 1; bases outside the gene matches: 8. The CDR3 is 15 residues long. As DNA, the CDR3 is TGTGCCAGCACTCTCAGGACAGGGCTTAACTATGGCTACACCTTC. Its protein product is CASTLRTGLNYGYTF.

The chain has TRBV24-1 and TRBJ2-1; 8 nucleotides line up with TRBD2. Trimming at V came to 7 bases and at J to 7 bases, leaving 5 bases not matched to a gene. Germline CDR1 is KGHDR and CDR2 is SFDVKD. There are 13 residues in the CDR3. CDR3 nucleotide sequence: TGTGCCACCAGCGGGAGGGCTAGAAATGAGCAGTTCTTC. As protein: CATSGRARNEQFF.

The V call is TRBV4-1, the J call TRBJ2-3; D remains unclear. V was clipped by 1 base and J by 4 bases, with 9 bases between them. Germline V CDR1 and CDR2: MGHRA, YSYEKL. The CDR3 is 14 amino acids. The CDR3 spells CASSQGLRSDTQYF. CDR3 DNA: TGCGCCAGCAGCCAAGGGTTGAGGTCAGATACGCAGTATTTT.

The chain combines TRBV5-6 with TRBJ2-7, with 8 bases matching TRBD2. Germline values: CDR1 SGHDT, CDR2 YYEEEE. Trimming removed 1 base from V and 0 bases from J; junction bases left unmatched: 3. This CDR3 region has 15 residues. CDR3 DNA sequence: TGTGCCAGCAGCTTGATAGCGGGACACTCCTACGAGCAGTACTTC. Translation gives CASSLIAGHSYEQYF. The variable domain in full, completed from reference TRBV5-6 and TRBJ2-7, reads DAGVTQSPTHLIKTRGQQVTLRCSPKSGHDTVSWYQQALGQGPQFIFQYYEEEERQRGNFPDRFSGHQFPNYSSELNVNALLLGDSALYLCASSLIAGHSYEQYFGPGTRLTVT.